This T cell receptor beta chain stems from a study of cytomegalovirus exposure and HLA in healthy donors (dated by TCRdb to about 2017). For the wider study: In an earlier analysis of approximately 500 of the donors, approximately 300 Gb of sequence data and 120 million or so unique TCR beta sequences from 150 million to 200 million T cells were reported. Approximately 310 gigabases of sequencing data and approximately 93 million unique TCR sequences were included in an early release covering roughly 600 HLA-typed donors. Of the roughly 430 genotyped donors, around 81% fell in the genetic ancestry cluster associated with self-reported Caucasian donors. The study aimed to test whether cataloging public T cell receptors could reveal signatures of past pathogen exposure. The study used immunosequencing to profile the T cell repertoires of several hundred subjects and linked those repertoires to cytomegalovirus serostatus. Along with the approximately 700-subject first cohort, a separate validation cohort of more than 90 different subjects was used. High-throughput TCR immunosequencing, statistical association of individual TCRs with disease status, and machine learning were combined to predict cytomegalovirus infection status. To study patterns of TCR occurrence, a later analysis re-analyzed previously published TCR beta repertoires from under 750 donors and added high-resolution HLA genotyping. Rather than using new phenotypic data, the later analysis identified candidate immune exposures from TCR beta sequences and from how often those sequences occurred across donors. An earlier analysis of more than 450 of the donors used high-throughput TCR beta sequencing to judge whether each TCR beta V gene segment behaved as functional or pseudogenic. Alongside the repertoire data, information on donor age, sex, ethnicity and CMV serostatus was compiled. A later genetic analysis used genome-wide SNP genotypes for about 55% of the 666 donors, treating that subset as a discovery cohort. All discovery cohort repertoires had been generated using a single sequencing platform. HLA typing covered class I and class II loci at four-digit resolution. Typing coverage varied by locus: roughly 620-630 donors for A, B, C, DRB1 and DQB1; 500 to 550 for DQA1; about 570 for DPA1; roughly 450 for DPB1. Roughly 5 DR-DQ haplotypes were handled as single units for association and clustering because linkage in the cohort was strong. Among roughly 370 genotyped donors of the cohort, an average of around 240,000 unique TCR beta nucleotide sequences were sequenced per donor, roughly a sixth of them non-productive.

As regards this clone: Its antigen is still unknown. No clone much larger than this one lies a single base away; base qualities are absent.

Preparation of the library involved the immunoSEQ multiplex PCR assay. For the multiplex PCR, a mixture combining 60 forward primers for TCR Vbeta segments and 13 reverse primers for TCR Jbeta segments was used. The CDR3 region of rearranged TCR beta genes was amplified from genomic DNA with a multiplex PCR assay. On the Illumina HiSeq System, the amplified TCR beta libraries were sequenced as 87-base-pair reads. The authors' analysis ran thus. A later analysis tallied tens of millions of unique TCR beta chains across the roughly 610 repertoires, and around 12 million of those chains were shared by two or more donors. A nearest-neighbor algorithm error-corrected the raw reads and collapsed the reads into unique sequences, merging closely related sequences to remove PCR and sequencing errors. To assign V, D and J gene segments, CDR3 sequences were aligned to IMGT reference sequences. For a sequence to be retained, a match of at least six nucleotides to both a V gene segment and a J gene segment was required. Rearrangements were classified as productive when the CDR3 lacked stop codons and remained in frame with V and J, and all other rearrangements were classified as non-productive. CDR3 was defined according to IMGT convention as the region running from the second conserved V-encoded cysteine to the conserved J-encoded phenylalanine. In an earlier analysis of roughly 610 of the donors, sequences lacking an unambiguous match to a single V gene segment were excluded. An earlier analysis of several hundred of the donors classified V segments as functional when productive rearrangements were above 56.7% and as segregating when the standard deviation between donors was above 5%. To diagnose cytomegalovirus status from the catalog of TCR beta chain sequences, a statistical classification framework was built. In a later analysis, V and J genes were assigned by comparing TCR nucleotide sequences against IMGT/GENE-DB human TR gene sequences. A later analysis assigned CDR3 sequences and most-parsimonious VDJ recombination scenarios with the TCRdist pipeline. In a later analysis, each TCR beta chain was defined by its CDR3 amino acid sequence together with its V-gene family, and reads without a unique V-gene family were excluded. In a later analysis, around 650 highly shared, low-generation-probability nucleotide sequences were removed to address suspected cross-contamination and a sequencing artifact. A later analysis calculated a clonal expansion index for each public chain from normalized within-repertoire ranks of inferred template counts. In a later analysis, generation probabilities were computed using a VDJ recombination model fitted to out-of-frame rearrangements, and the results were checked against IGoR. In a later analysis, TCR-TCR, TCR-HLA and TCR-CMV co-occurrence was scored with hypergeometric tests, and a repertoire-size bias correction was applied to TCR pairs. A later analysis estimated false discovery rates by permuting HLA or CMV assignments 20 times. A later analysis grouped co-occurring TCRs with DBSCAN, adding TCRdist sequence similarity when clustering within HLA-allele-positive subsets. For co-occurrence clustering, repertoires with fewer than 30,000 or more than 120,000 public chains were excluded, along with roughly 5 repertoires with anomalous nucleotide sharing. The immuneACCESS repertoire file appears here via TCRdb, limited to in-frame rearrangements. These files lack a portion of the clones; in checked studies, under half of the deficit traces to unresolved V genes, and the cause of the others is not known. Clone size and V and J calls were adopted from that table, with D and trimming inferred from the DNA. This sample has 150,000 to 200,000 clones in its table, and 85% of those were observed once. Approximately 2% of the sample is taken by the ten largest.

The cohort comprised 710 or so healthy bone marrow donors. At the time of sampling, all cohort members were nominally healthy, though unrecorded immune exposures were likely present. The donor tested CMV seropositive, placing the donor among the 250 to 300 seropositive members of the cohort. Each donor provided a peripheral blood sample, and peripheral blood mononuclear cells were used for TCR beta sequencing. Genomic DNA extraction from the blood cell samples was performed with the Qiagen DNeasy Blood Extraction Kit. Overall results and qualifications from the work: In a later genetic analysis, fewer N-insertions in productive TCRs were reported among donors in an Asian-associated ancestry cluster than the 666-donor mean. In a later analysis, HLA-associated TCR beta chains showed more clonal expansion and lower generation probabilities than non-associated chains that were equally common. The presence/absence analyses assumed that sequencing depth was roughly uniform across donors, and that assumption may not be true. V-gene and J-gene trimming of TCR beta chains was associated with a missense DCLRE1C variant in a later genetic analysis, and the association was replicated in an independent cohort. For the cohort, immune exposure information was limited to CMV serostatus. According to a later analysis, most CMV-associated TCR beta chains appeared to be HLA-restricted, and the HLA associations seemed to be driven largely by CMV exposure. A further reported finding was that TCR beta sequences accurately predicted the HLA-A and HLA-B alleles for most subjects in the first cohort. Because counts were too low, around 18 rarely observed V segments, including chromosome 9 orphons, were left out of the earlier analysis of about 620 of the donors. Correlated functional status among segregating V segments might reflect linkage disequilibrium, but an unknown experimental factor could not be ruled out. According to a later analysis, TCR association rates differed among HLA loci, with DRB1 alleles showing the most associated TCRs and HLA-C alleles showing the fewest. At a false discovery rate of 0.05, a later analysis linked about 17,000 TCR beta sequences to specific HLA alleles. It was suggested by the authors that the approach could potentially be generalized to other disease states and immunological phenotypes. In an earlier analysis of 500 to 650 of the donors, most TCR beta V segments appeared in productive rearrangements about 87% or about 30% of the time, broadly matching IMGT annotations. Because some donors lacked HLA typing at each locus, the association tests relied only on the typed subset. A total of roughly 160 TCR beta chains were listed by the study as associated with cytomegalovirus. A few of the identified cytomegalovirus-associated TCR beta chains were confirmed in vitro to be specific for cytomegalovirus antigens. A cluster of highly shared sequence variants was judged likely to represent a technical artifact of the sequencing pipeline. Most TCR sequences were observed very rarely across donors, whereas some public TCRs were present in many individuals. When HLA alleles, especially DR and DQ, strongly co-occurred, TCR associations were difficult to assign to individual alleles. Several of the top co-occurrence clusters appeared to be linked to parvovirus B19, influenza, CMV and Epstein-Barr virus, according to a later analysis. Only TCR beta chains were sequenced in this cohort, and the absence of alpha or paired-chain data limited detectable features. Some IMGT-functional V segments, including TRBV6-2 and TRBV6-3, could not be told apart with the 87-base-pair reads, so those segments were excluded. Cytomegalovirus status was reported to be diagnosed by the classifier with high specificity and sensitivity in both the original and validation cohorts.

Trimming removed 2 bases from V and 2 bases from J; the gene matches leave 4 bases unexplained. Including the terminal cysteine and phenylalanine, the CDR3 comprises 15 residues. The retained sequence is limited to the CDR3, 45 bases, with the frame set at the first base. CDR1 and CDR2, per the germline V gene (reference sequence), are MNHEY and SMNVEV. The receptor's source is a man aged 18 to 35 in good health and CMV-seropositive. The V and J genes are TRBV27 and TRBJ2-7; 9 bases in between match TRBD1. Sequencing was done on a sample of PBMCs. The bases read TGTGCCAGCAGTTTACAGGGACAGGGACCCTACGAGCAGTACTTC. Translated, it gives CASSLQGQGPYEQYF.